This T cell receptor beta chain was sequenced for a study of shared clonotypes between healthy human individuals. Deep-level assay runs were performed. When replicate PCRs were run on unsorted PBMC, they used approximately 300 ng DNA, some 31,000 T cell genomes. The protocol was immunoSEQ multiplex PCR, while the TCRdb copy is restricted to in-frame clones and leaves out a portion. The data show roughly 490,000 clones, 75% to 85% seen once. This clone was seen a few times. CDR1 is SEHNR and CDR2 is FQNEAQ in the germline V gene (reference sequence). Trimming removed 2 bases at V and 7 bases at J, with 14 bases between. CDR3 length equals 14 residues. Each unsorted sample relied on approximately 94 million PBMCs as its source of genomic DNA.

Specimen: PBMCs. J is TRBJ2-5 and V is TRBV7-9, with D possibly TRBD1 on 5 matching bases. The TCR sequence derives from a woman aged 40 to 55 in good health. Some clones in this sample may be carry-over from other donors' samples. CDR3 region: CASSLRGQGGTQYF. The CDR3 bases are TGTGCCAGCAGCTTAAGGGGTCAGGGTGGGACCCAGTACTTC.